These 24 T cell receptor beta chains were sequenced from one sample in a study of T-cell memory formation after mild COVID-19 (dated by TCRdb to the early 2020s). The method was 5' RACE. TCRdb records Illumina NovaSeq 6000 as the sequencer. The public reads were reanalyzed by TCRdb: fastp trimming at Q25, MiXCR alignment, in-frame beta chains only. One record per CDR3 amino acid sequence lists the most common genes and DNA. This sample comprises roughly 350,000 distinct CDR3 sequences, approximately 13% of them detected only once. The ten largest clones capture about a fifth of the sample. The source material was PBMCs or a T cell subset sorted from them (not recorded which). The receptors here all came from a man between 18 and 29 years old who had mild COVID-19 (a few samples of this study predate the infection). The sample titles of this study are shuffled in the database, so cell type and time point are left out; the donor was told from shared clones.

This clonotype was recorded a few times. The chain is built from TRBV10-3 and TRBJ2-2, with 11 bases matching TRBD1. J gave up 5 bases and V 2 bases, and 1 base lay outside the gene matches. The germline V gene has CDR1 ENHRY and CDR2 SYGVKD. The CDR3 is made up of 15 amino acids. The CDR3 coding sequence is TGTGCCATCAGTGAGGGACAGGGGGCAACCGGGGAGCTGTTTTTT. Translated: CAISEGQGATGELFF.

This clonotype has only a few counts. The chain links TRBV20-1 to TRBJ1-1; D is ambiguous. V was cut by 6 bases and J by 6 bases, with 17 bases left in between. Germline V gene lookup returns CDR1 DFQATT and CDR2 SNEGSKA (reference sequence). The CDR3 runs 13 residues. The DNA for the CDR3 is TGCAGTGCCTGGAACGCTGGGTTCCCTGAAGCTTTCTTT. Protein: CSAWNAGFPEAFF.

The chain links TRBV6-1 to TRBJ2-3; 7 nucleotides match TRBD1. J was trimmed by 2 bases and V by 2 bases; bases with no gene match: 7. CDR1 MNHNS and CDR2 SASEGT come from the germline V gene. The CDR3 length is 16 residues. The CDR3 nucleotides read TGTGCCAGCAGTGAAAGACAGGGTTCTACCACAGATACGCAGTATTTT. Translated: CASSERQGSTTDTQYF.

This clonotype was picked up a small number of times. The chain employs TRBV7-8 and TRBJ2-5, with 12 bases aligning to TRBD2. The ends lost 5 bases at V and 2 bases at J; junction bases unmatched: 6. Germline V gives CDR1 SGHVS, CDR2 FQNEAQ. The CDR3 is 16 residues long. CDR3 bases: TGTGCCAGCAGCACCCGACTAGCGGGAGTTCAAGAGACCCAGTACTTC. It codes for CASSTRLAGVQETQYF.

This chain links TRBV19 with TRBJ1-2; D unresolved. The CDR3 sequence is 12 residues long. V shed 6 bases and J shed 3 bases, with 8 bases lying between them. Looked up from germline, CDR1 is LNHDA and CDR2 is SQIVND (reference sequence). CDR3: CASRGAYYGYTF. DNA for the CDR3: TGTGCCAGTAGGGGCGCTTACTATGGCTACACCTTC.

This clonotype was recorded a few times. V is TRBV6-2 or TRBV6-3 and J is TRBJ1-5, with TRBD1 matching 9 bases. This CDR3 comprises 15 residues. Germline assignment: CDR1 MNHEY and CDR2 SVGEGT. V trimming: 2 bases; J trimming: 5 bases; junction bases outside the gene matches: 4. CDR3 region: CASSYGRTGDQPQHF. CDR3 bases: TGTGCCAGCAGTTACGGTAGGACAGGGGATCAGCCCCAGCATTTT.

A few counts support this clonotype. The V gene is TRBV7-3, the J gene TRBJ2-3; D is possibly TRBD1 (7 bases). Germline V gene lookup returns CDR1 SGHTA and CDR2 FQGTGA. V gave up 1 base and J gave up 4 bases, with 12 bases separating them. There are 15 residues in the CDR3. CDR3 sequence: CASSLIGRGADTQYF. CDR3 coding DNA: TGTGCCAGCAGCTTAATTGGCAGGGGGGCAGATACGCAGTATTTT.

The chain employs TRBV7-6 and TRBJ2-3; 9 bases map to TRBD2. Germline V CDR1 and CDR2: SGHVS, FNYEAQ. The V segment lost 2 bases and the J segment 5 bases; nucleotides outside the gene matches: 5. The CDR3 sequence is 15 residues long. CDR3 amino acids: CASSLRSGGQDTQYF. As DNA, the CDR3 is TGTGCCAGCAGCTTACGTAGCGGGGGACAAGATACGCAGTATTTT.

This clonotype was counted only a few times. This chain joins TRBV10-3 and TRBJ1-2, with unresolved D. V was shortened by 7 bases and J by 3 bases, with 6 bases between the two germline ends. Germline V gene sequence: CDR1 ENHRY, CDR2 SYGVKD. The CDR3 is 11 residues long. CDR3 loop: CAITTDYGYTF. In DNA, the CDR3 is TGTGCCATCACAACGGACTATGGCTACACCTTC.

The rearrangement uses TRBV10-3 and TRBJ1-6; D not certain. The CDR3 runs 15 residues. Germline V CDR1 and CDR2: ENHRY, SYGVKD. The germline V and J ends were trimmed by 6 bases and 6 bases, with 15 bases remaining between them. This CDR3 is CAISQESSGNSPLHF. DNA for the CDR3: TGTGCCATCAGCCAAGAATCTTCGGGTAATTCACCCCTCCACTTT.

This clonotype was recorded a few times. The rearrangement links TRBV6-2 or TRBV6-3 to TRBJ2-4, with TRBD2 as a possible D gene (6 bases). Germline V gene lookup returns CDR1 MNHEY and CDR2 SVGEGT. The V gene lost 4 bases and the J gene lost 12 bases, with 19 bases spanning the gap. The length of the CDR3 is 14 residues. The DNA of the CDR3 is TGTGCCAGCAGTTCAATAGTATACCGGGACTCTCAGTACTTC. It specifies CASSSIVYRDSQYF.

The count of this clonotype is one. The V call is TRBV7-2, the J call TRBJ2-3, with 8 bases aligning to TRBD2. This CDR3 is built from 14 residues. Germline CDR1 reads SGHTA; CDR2 reads FQGNSA. V dropped 4 bases and J dropped 5; count of bases not matched to a gene: 5. The DNA for the CDR3 is TGTGCCAGCAGCTCGGGACTAGTTCAAGATACGCAGTATTTT. Its translation is CASSSGLVQDTQYF.

In this sample, this clonotype turned up a few times. The chain recombines TRBV7-2 with TRBJ2-1, with D tentatively TRBD1 or TRBD2 (6 bases each). The CDR3 covers 15 residues. V lost 5 bases, J lost 4 bases, and 15 bases lay in between. The V gene's germline CDR1 is SGHTA and CDR2 FQGNSA. The CDR3 here is CASSPRWGAYNEQFF. CDR3 nucleotides: TGTGCCAGCAGCCCACGGTGGGGGGCGTACAATGAGCAGTTCTTC.

The chain couples TRBV12-3 or TRBV12-4 to TRBJ2-3; D may be TRBD1 (5 bases). CDR3 length: 14 amino acids. V lost 3 bases, J lost 5 bases, and 12 bases lay in between. The CDR3 sequence is CASSLKGFGDTQYF. The CDR3 DNA reads TGTGCCAGCAGTTTGAAGGGGTTTGGAGATACGCAGTATTTT.

This clonotype was detected only a few times. V usage is TRBV7-2 and J usage is TRBJ2-5; 7 nucleotides match TRBD1. Per germline, CDR1 SGHTA and CDR2 FQGNSA. J was trimmed by 2 bases and V by 5 bases; bases with no gene match: 8. The CDR3 is 15 residues long. The CDR3 coding sequence is TGTGCCAGCAGCCCCCGGAAGGGACAGCAAGAGACCCAGTACTTC. Protein: CASSPRKGQQETQYF.

This chain links TRBV5-6 with TRBJ1-6, with 7 bases lining up with TRBD1. Germline CDR1 is SGHDT and CDR2 is YYEEEE. V gave up 5 bases and J gave up 7 bases; unmatched junction bases: 9. The CDR3 has 15 residues. Here the CDR3 reads CASRFWDSLNSPLHF. CDR3 sequence (DNA): TGTGCCAGCAGATTCTGGGACAGCTTGAATTCACCCCTCCACTTT.

In its sample, this clonotype was seen a few times. The chain has TRBV20-1 and TRBJ1-4; D gene ambiguous. Trimming pared 4 bases from V and 8 bases from J, leaving 14 bases between. Germline V gene data show CDR1 as DFQATT and CDR2 as SNEGSKA (reference sequence). CDR3 length equals 13 residues. Here the CDR3 DNA reads TGCAGTGCTATCTGGAGTATCGGGGAAAAACTGTTTTTT. Translating gives CSAIWSIGEKLFF.

This chain connects TRBV7-2 to TRBJ1-4, with no clear D. Germline values: CDR1 SGHTA, CDR2 FQGNSA. The V gene lost 3 bases and the J gene lost 7 bases, with 15 bases spanning the gap. This CDR3 has 15 residues. The CDR3 DNA reads TGTGCCAGCAGCTTGGATTCTGCGTTCGGTGAAAAACTGTTTTTT. Protein: CASSLDSAFGEKLFF.

V usage is TRBV2 and J usage is TRBJ2-7; D may be TRBD1 (6 bases). V was trimmed by 8 bases and J by 3 bases, leaving 17 bases between them. The CDR3 is 14 amino acids. CDR1 and CDR2 from the germline V gene are SNHLY and FYNNEI. CDR3 sequence reads: CASPRQGHFYEQYV. DNA for the CDR3: TGTGCCAGCCCCCGGCAGGGACACTTCTACGAGCAGTACGTC.

J is TRBJ2-7 and V is TRBV7-8; 8 nucleotides align to TRBD2. Germline lookup yields CDR1 SGHVS and CDR2 FQNEAQ. The V gene end was trimmed by 5 bases and the J gene end by 6 bases; junction bases not matched to a gene: 15. CDR3 size: 16 residues. The CDR3 sequence is CASSHLIGAGDPEQYF. CDR3 bases: TGTGCCAGCAGCCACCTGATTGGAGCGGGGGACCCCGAGCAGTACTTC.

The rearrangement uses TRBV27 and TRBJ2-6; D unresolved. CDR1 and CDR2 (germline): MNHEY, SMNVEV (reference sequence). Between the trimmed V and J ends, which lost 1 base and 0 bases, there was a span of 1 base. The CDR3 is 14 residues long. The CDR3 DNA reads TGTGCCAGCAGTTTATTCTCTGGGGCCAACGTCCTGACTTTC. It is translated as CASSLFSGANVLTF.

The table lists this clonotype with a few counts. CDR3 loop: CASSYPDRSYEQYF. The CDR3 region has the DNA TGTGCCAGCAGTTACCCCGACCGCTCCTACGAGCAGTACTTC. The chain combines TRBV6-6 with TRBJ2-7, with D uncertain. This CDR3 spans 14 amino acids. Germline CDR1 is MNHNY and CDR2 is SVGAGI (reference sequence). Trimming cost V 2 bases and J 0 bases, with 8 bases left between them.

This clonotype was recorded a few times. The chain links TRBV4-1 to TRBJ2-5; 10 bases fit TRBD2. The germline CDR1 and CDR2 sequences are MGHRA and YSYEKL. After removal of 0 bases from V and 9 bases from J, the junction contained 4 bases not matched to a gene. The CDR3 covers 14 residues. CDR3 protein: CASSQEGLARAQYF. The CDR3 DNA sequence: TGCGCCAGCAGCCAAGAGGGACTAGCGAGGGCCCAGTACTTC.

This clonotype occurred a few times. The genes are TRBV2 and TRBJ1-2; 9 bases agree with TRBD1. The CDR3 is made up of 12 amino acids. CDR1 SNHLY and CDR2 FYNNEI come from the germline V gene. Trimming took 8 bases from V and 3 from J; bases not matched to a gene: 1. CDR3 coding DNA: TGTGCCAGCCGGGACAGGGACTATGGCTACACCTTC. Protein product: CASRDRDYGYTF.